The clone carrying this T cell receptor (beta chain) was counted only a few times. Its target is unknown. Some clones are missing from TCRdb's copy, which holds only in-frame ones; the method was immunoSEQ multiplex PCR. The top ten hold roughly 3.5% of the sample, which has about 45,000 clones, approximately 73% seen once. This sample is part of a study of radiotherapy plus CTLA-4 blockade in lung cancer. V shed 0 bases and J shed 4 bases, with 7 bases lying between them. CDR1 and CDR2 from the germline V gene are MNHNY and SVGAGI (reference sequence). CDR3 length equals 14 residues. Points from the study as a whole: Early blood T cell clone dynamics, with interferon-beta, were reported to best predict response.

Sequenced here: peripheral blood, sampled from a patient treated with radiotherapy plus ipilimumab. The receptor's source is a human donor with non-small cell lung cancer who had a complete response to radiotherapy plus ipilimumab. The chain employs TRBV6-6 and TRBJ1-3, with D unresolved. The CDR3 spells CASSYSRVGNTIYF. DNA of the CDR3: TGTGCCAGCAGTTACTCACGGGTCGGAAACACCATATATTTT.